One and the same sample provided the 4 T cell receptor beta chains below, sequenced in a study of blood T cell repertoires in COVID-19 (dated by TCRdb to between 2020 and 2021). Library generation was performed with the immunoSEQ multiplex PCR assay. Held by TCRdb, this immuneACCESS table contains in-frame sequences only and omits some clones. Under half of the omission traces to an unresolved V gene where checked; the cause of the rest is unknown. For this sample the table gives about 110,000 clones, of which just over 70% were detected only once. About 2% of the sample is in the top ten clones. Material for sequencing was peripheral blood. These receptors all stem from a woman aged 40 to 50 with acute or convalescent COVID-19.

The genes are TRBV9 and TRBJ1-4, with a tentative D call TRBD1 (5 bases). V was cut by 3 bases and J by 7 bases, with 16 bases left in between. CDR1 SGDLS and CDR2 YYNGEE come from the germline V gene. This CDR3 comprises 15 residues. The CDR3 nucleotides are TGTGCCAGCAGCGCCGAGGGACTGAGGAGTGAAAAACTGTTTTTT. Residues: CASSAEGLRSEKLFF.

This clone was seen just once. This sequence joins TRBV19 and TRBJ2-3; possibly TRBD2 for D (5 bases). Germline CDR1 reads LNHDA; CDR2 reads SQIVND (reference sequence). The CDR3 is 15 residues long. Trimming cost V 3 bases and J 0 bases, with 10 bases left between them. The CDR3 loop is CASSIGERSTDTQYF. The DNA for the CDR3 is TGTGCCAGTAGTATTGGGGAGCGGAGCACAGATACGCAGTATTTT.

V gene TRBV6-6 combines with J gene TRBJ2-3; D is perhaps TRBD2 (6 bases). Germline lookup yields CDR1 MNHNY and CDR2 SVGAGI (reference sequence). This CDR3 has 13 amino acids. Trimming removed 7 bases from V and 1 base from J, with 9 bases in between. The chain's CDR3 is CASKPGGTDTQYF. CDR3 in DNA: TGTGCCAGCAAACCGGGGGGCACAGATACGCAGTATTTT.

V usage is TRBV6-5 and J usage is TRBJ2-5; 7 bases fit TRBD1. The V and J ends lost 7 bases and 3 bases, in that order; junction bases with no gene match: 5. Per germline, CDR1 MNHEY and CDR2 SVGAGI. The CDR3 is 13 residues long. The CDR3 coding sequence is TGTGCCAGCAAACAGGGGCCCGAAGAGACCCAGTACTTC. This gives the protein CASKQGPEETQYF.